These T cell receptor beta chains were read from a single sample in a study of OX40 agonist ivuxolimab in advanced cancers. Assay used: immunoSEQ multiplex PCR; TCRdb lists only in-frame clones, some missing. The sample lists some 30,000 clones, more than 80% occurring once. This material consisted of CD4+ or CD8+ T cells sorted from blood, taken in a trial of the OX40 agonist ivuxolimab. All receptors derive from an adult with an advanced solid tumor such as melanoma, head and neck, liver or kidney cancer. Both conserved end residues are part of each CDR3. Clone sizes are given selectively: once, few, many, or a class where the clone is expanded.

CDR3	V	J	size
CAAGDQPQHF	TRBV28	TRBJ1-5	-
CASSFGGRNEQFF	TRBV28	TRBJ2-1	once
CATRGGTEAFF	TRBV28	TRBJ1-1	few
CASSLLLAGGCNEQFF	TRBV5-1	TRBJ2-1	-
CASSPQTLGRTEAFF	TRBV7-9	TRBJ1-1	-
CASRLGQIQPQHF	TRBV28	TRBJ1-5	-
CASSLPSGGAMDTQYF	TRBV5-1	TRBJ2-3	-
CASSLGVNTEAFF	TRBV6-6	TRBJ1-1	-
CASSYSGQTGADTQYF	TRBV6-6	TRBJ2-3	-
CASSTGQGETEAFF	TRBV7-9	TRBJ1-1	-
CASSLDPRPDSPLHF	TRBV5-4	TRBJ1-6	-
CASSWRGNTEAFF	TRBV11-2	TRBJ1-1	-
CASSLWGTTNTGELFF	TRBV28	TRBJ2-2	once
CASSPRQGNQPQHF	TRBV18	TRBJ1-5	-
CASSPGQTYEQYF	TRBV18	TRBJ2-7	-
CASSLRSVAGTGNTIYF	TRBV11-2	TRBJ1-3	-
CASSLPGQRNTGELFF	TRBV6-5	TRBJ2-2	few
CASSQVGRAGAAVTGELFF	TRBV5-4	TRBJ2-2	-
CASSYGGYGYTF	TRBV7-4	TRBJ1-2	-
CASSPNWGGNYGYTF	TRBV28	TRBJ1-2	-
CASGTPRQGGNQPQHF	TRBV28	TRBJ1-5	-
CASSPAYGYTF	TRBV28	TRBJ1-2	-
CASSPRLAGSSGANVLTF	TRBV5-1	TRBJ2-6	-
CASSLFLGGGRNTEAFF	TRBV5-7	TRBJ1-1	-
CASSVQGQGGEQFF	TRBV9	TRBJ2-1	-
CASSLQSSGNSPLHF	TRBV7-6	TRBJ1-6	-
CAISESAVPSYGYTF	TRBV10-3	TRBJ1-2	few
CASSLGGTGRDTQYF	TRBV11-2	TRBJ2-3	-
CASSLGTGGVLGGYTF	TRBV5-4	TRBJ1-2	-
CASSFKDYQETQYF	TRBV28	TRBJ2-5	-